This T cell receptor (beta chain) is drawn from a study of shared clonotypes between healthy human individuals. Study information: The cohort had a couple of women and three men, ages 18 to 49.

Some clones are missing from TCRdb's copy, which holds only in-frame ones; the method was immunoSEQ multiplex PCR. Among fewer than 650,000 clones listed, around 80% were seen once. This CDR3 has 15 amino acids. Germline V gene sequence: CDR1 SNHLY, CDR2 FYNNEI. Deletions cut 5 bases from V and 4 bases from J, with 16 bases between. Sequences were obtained from PBMCs. This TCR derives from a woman between 35 and 50 years old in good health. Some clones in this sample may be carry-over from other donors' samples. The chain uses TRBV2 and TRBJ2-3; D is possibly TRBD1 (5 bases). This chain's CDR3 is CASSSDMGGSDTQYF. The CDR3 DNA is TGTGCCAGCAGTTCGGACATGGGTGGTTCAGATACGCAGTATTTT. Variable domain in full (rest from reference TRBV2 and TRBJ2-3): EPEVTQTPSHQVTQMGQEVILRCVPISNHLYFYWYRQILGQKVEFLVSFYNNEISEKSEIFDDQFSVERPDGSNFTLKIRSTKLEDSAMYFCASSSDMGGSDTQYFGPGTRLTVL.